This T cell receptor beta chain was sequenced during a study of monozygotic twins with inflammatory bowel disease. UMIs that had a 6-nucleotide sample barcode were put in using template switching. TCRalpha and TCRbeta cDNA went through nested PCRs of approximately 17 and 9 cycles, two in total. No DNA is given; TCRdb re-called the 5' RACE reads and lists each CDR3 protein once. The table lists 400,000 to 500,000 distinct CDR3 sequences. This clonotype was obtained from a human donor with ulcerative colitis or Crohn's disease, or a healthy co-twin of an affected twin (not recorded which). Sequenced: blood.

The CDR3 is CASSFATPSTDTQYF. The chain couples TRBV5-1 to TRBJ2-3; TCRdb names TRBD1, which stays unverified in the absence of DNA. Germline values: CDR1 SGHRS, CDR2 YFSETQ. The CDR3 totals 15 residues.